The source of this TCR beta chain is a study of graft-versus-host responses after intestinal transplantation. Study-level information: All of the recipients had induction that used anti-thymocyte globulin, then tacrolimus and steroids for about 3 years. General study findings and limits: Graft-versus-host to host-versus-graft clonal ratios in allografts were high in patients with graft-donor T cell macrochimerism. Peak circulating GvH clone levels were associated with early post-transplant HvG declines.

The data were produced by immunoSEQ multiplex PCR, yet TCRdb's version contains in-frame clones alone and is incomplete. The sample contains more than 80,000 clones, roughly nine tenths of which appear only once. The germline gives CDR1 SGHTA, CDR2 FQGNSA. The germline V and J ends were trimmed by 3 bases and 2 bases, with 12 bases remaining between them. This CDR3 is 15 amino acids long. This clone has only one observation. Antigen unknown. This chain joins TRBV7-2 and TRBJ2-3; D is perhaps TRBD2 (5 bases). This specimen was unstimulated CD4+ T cells sorted from spleen or lymph node cells, taken before transplant. This clonotype was obtained from a human donor who was the organ donor for an intestinal transplant. CDR3 DNA sequence: TGTGCCAGCAGCTTCGGATCGGGGATCACAGATACGCAGTATTTT. Its protein product is CASSFGSGITDTQYF.